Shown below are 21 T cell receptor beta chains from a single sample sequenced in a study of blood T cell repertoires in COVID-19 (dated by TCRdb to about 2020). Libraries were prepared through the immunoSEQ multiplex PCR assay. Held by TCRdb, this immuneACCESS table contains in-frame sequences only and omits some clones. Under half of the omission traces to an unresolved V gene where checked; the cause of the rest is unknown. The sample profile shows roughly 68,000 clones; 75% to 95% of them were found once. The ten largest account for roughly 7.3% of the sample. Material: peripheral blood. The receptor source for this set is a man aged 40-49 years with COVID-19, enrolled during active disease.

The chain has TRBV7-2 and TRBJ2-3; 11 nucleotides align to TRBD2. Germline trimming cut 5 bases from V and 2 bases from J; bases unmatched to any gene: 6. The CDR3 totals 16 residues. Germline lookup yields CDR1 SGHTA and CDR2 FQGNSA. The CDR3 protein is CASSTGLAAYTDTQYF. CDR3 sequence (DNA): TGTGCCAGCAGCACGGGACTAGCGGCCTACACAGATACGCAGTATTTT.

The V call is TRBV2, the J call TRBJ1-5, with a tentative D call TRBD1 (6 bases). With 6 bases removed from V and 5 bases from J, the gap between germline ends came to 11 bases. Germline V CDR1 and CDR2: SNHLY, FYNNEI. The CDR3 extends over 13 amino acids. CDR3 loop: CASSRTEDQPQHF. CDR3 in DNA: TGTGCCAGCAGCAGGACAGAGGATCAGCCCCAGCATTTT.

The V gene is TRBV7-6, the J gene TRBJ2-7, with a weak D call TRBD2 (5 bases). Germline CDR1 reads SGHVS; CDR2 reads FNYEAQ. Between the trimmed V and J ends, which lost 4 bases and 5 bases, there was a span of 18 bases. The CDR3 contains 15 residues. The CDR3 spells CASSSTGIPPHEQYF. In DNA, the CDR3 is TGTGCCAGCAGCTCCACGGGGATACCTCCTCACGAGCAGTACTTC.

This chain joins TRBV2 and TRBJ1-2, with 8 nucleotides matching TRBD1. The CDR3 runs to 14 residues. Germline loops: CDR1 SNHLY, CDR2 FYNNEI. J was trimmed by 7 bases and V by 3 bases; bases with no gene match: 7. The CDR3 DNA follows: TGTGCCAGCAGTGAGCAGGACAGGGTGTTTGGCTACACCTTC. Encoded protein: CASSEQDRVFGYTF.

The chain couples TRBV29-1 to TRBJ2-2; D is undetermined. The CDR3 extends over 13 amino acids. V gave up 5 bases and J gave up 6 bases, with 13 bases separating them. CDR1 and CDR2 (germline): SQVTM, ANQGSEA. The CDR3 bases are TGCAGCGTTATTCGCCAGGCCCCCGGGGAGCTGTTTTTT. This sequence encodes CSVIRQAPGELFF.

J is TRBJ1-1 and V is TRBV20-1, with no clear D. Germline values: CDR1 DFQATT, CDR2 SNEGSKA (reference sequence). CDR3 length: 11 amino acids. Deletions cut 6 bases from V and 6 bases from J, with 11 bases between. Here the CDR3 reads CSAPFGPEAFF. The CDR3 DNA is TGCAGTGCACCGTTTGGCCCTGAAGCTTTCTTT.

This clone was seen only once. CDR3 in DNA: TGTGCCAGCAGCTTAACAGGGAAAGCTTTCTTT. It yields the protein CASSLTGKAFF. The J gene is TRBJ1-1, the V gene TRBV5-6; D is perhaps TRBD1 (6 bases). V was shortened by 2 bases and J by 9 bases, with 8 bases between the two germline ends. Germline V gives CDR1 SGHDT, CDR2 YYEEEE. The CDR3 length is 11 residues.

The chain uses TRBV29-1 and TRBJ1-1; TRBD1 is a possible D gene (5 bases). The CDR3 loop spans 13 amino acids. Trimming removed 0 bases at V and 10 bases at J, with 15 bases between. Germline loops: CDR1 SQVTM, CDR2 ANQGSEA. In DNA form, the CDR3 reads TGCAGCGTTGAAGATGCACCGGAAACAGGAGCTTTCTTT. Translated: CSVEDAPETGAFF.

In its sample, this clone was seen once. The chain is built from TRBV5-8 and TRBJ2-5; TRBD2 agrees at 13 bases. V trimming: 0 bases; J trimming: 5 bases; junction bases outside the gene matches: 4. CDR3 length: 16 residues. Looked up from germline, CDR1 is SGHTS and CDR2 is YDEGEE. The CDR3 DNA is TGTGCCAGCAGCTTGGGGACTAGCGGGGGCCTGGAGACCCAGTACTTC. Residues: CASSLGTSGGLETQYF.

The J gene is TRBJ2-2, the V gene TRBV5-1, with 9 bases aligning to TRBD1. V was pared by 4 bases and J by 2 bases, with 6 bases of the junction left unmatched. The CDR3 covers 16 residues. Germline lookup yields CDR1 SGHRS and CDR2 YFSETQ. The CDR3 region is CASSGGTGFNTGELFF. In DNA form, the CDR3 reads TGCGCCAGCAGCGGGGGGACAGGGTTTAACACCGGGGAGCTGTTTTTT. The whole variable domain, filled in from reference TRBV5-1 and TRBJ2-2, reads KAGVTQTPRYLIKTRGQQVTLSCSPISGHRSVSWYQQTPGQGLQFLFEYFSETQRNKGNFPGRFSGRQFSNSRSEMNVSTLELGDSALYLCASSGGTGFNTGELFFGEGSRLTVL.

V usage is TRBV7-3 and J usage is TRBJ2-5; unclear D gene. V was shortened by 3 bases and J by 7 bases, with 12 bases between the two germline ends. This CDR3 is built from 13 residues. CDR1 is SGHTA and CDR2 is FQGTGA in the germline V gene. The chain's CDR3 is CASSFDGPGTQYF. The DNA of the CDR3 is TGTGCCAGCAGCTTTGACGGTCCGGGGACCCAGTACTTC. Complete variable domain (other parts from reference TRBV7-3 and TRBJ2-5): GAGVSQTPSNKVTEKGKYVELRCDPISGHTALYWYRQSLGQGPEFLIYFQGTGAADDSGLPNDRFFAVRPEGSVSTLKIQRTERGDSAVYLCASSFDGPGTQYFGPGTRLLVL.

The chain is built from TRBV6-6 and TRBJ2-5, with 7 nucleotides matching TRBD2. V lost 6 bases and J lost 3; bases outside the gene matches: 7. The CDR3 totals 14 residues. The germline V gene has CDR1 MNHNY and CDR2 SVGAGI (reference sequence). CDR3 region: CASRHPGLEETQYF. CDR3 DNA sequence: TGTGCCAGCAGGCACCCCGGACTAGAAGAGACCCAGTACTTC.

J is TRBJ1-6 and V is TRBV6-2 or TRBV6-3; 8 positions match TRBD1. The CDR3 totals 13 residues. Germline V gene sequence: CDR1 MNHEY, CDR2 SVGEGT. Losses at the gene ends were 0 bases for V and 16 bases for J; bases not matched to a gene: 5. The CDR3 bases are TGTGCCAGCAGTTACTCGACGGGACAGGTTCTCCACTTT. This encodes CASSYSTGQVLHF.

This chain's CDR3 is CASSEQDSSGYGYTF. CDR3 DNA sequence: TGTGCCAGCAGTGAGCAGGACAGTTCGGGCTATGGCTACACCTTC. The chain recombines TRBV6-1 with TRBJ1-2; possible D gene TRBD1, 6 bases. The CDR3 contains 15 residues. Germline CDR1 is MNHNS and CDR2 is SASEGT. V lost 3 bases and J lost 4, with 15 bases in between.

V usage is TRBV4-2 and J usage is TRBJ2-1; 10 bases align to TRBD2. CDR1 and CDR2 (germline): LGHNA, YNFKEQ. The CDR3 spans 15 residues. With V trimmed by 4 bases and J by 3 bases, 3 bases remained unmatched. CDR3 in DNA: TGTGCCAGCAGCCCCGGGACTAGCGACTACAATGAGCAGTTCTTC. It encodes CASSPGTSDYNEQFF.

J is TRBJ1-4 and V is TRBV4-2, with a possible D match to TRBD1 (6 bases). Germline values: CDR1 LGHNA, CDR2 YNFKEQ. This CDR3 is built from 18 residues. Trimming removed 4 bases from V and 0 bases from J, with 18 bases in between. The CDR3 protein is CASSRQMTGLATNEKLFF. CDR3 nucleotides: TGTGCCAGCAGCCGACAAATGACAGGTCTTGCAACTAATGAAAAACTGTTTTTT.

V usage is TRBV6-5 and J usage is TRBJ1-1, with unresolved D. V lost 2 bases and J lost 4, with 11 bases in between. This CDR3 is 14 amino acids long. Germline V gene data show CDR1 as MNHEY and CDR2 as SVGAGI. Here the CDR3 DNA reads TGTGCCAGCAGTTACGCGGGCCCGTCCACTGAAGCTTTCTTT. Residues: CASSYAGPSTEAFF.

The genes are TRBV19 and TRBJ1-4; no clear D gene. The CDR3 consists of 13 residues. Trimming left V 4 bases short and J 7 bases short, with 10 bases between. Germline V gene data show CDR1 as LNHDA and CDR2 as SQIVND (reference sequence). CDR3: CASSNLRGEKLFF. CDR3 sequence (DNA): TGTGCCAGTAGTAATCTGCGCGGTGAAAAACTGTTTTTT.

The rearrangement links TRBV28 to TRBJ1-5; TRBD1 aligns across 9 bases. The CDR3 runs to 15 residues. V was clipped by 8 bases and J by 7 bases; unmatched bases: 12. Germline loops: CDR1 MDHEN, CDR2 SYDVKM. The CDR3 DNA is TGTGCCAGCTGCGGCCTAGGACAGGGGTTCCAGCCCCAGCATTTT. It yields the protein CASCGLGQGFQPQHF.

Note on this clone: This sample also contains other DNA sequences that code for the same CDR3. CDR3 nucleotide sequence: TGTGCCAGCAGCCTTAGCGGTTCCTACGAGCAGTACTTC. This sequence encodes CASSLSGSYEQYF. The chain joins TRBV7-9 to TRBJ2-7, with D possibly matching TRBD2 (6 bases). V gave up 5 bases and J gave up 1 base, with 9 bases separating them. CDR1 is SEHNR and CDR2 is FQNEAQ in the germline V gene (reference sequence). The CDR3 extends over 13 amino acids.

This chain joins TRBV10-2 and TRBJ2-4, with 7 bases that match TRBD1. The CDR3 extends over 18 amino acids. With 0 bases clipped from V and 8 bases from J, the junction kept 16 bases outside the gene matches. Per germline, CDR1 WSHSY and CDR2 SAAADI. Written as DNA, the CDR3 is TGCGCCAGCAGTGAGTCCAGCCCCTTAGACAGGGCTGTATACATTCAGTACTTC. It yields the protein CASSESSPLDRAVYIQYF.